The rows below give T cell receptor beta chains drawn from one sample of a study of cytomegalovirus exposure and HLA in healthy donors. Sequencing was performed with immunoSEQ multiplex PCR; in TCRdb, only in-frame clones are kept and a portion is missing. The data hold about 180,000 clones, with around four fifths observed a single time. What was sequenced was PBMCs. The source of these receptors is a woman aged 60 to 75 in good health and CMV-seropositive. Both conserved end residues are part of each CDR3. The D gene is left open where the match is weak. Size is stated for part of the rows, as once, few or many counts, or as a class when the clone is expanded.

14	TRBV19	NA	TRBJ1-1	NA	TGTGCCAGTAGTATTACAGGAATGAACACTGAAGCTTTCTTT	CASSITGMNTEAFF
14	TRBV19	NA	TRBJ1-2	NA	TGTGCCAGTAGTATAGCGCCGGGAAGTCAGGACTACACCTTC	CASSIAPGSQDYTF
15	TRBV30	NA	TRBJ1-2	NA	TGTGCCTGGAGTATCGGGGGAGGGGTCATCTATGGCTACACCTTC	CAWSIGGGVIYGYTF
17	TRBV9	TRBD2	TRBJ2-3	NA	TGTGCCAGCAGCGTAGGTCTAGCGGGAGGGGTTGCAGATACGCAGTATTTT	CASSVGLAGGVADTQYF
15	TRBV9	NA	TRBJ2-3	NA	TGTGCCAGCAGCGTAGGCCCCCTAGGGGGAGATACGCAGTATTTT	CASSVGPLGGDTQYF
13	TRBV10-1	TRBD1	TRBJ2-7	NA	TGCGCCAGCAGAAGACAGGGGGGTTACGAGCAGTACTTC	CASRRQGGYEQYF
13	TRBV2	NA	TRBJ2-7	few	TGTGCCAGCAGTGTTCAGGGTGCCTACGAGCAGTACTTC	CASSVQGAYEQYF
13	TRBV30	NA	TRBJ2-7	once	TGTGCCTGGAGTGTACAGGTAACCTACGAGCAGTACTTC	CAWSVQVTYEQYF
18	TRBV4-2	TRBD2	TRBJ2-7	NA	TGTGCCAGCAGCCAAGAAAATACAAGGACTAGCGGTACCTACGAGCAGTACTTC	CASSQENTRTSGTYEQYF
14	TRBV28	TRBD1	TRBJ1-1	NA	TGTGCCAGCAGTTCGACAGGGTTTTTTAGTGAAGCTTTCTTT	CASSSTGFFSEAFF
12	TRBV6-6	NA	TRBJ1-2	NA	TGTGCCACAGAGGCGGGGGGCTATGGCTACACCTTC	CATEAGGYGYTF
13	TRBV19	NA	TRBJ1-1	NA	TGTGCCAGTAGTATTGAAGGGAGCGCTGAAGCTTTCTTT	CASSIEGSAEAFF
15	TRBV25-1	NA	TRBJ1-3	NA	TGTGCCAGCAGTGAAGGGCCTCAAGGAGGAAACACCATATATTTT	CASSEGPQGGNTIYF
16	TRBV7-2	TRBD2	TRBJ2-7	NA	TGTGCCAGCAGCTTAGAAAGGAGTGGGGGGGGCTACGAGCAGTACTTC	CASSLERSGGGYEQYF
18	TRBV7-3	TRBD2	TRBJ2-5	once	TGTGCCAGCAGCGAGGGACTAGCGGGGGCCCCTTCTCTAGAGACCCAGTACTTC	CASSEGLAGAPSLETQYF
12	TRBV7-2	NA	TRBJ1-2	NA	TGTGCCAGCAGCCGGCAGGCTGATGGCTACACCTTC	CASSRQADGYTF
16	TRBV11-2	TRBD1	TRBJ2-6	NA	TGTGCCAGCACGGACAGGGGGAGCTTCGGGGCCAACGGCCTGACTTTC	CASTDRGSFGANGLTF
16	TRBV28	TRBD2	TRBJ2-3	NA	TGTGCCAGCAGTTTTACTAGCGGGGATGTCACAGATACGCAGTATTTT	CASSFTSGDVTDTQYF
15	TRBV2	TRBD2	TRBJ2-1	NA	TGTGCCAGCAGTAAGAGGACTAGCTCCTACAATGAGCAGTTCTTC	CASSKRTSSYNEQFF
14	TRBV2	NA	TRBJ2-7	NA	TGTGCCAGCAGTGAAAACGTTCGGGGTTACGAGCAGTACTTC	CASSENVRGYEQYF
16	TRBV6-6	TRBD2	TRBJ2-1	NA	TGTGCCAGCAGTTACGCACTAGCGGGGGGGCCCGATGAGCAGTTCTTC	CASSYALAGGPDEQFF
16	TRBV5-1	NA	TRBJ2-6	NA	TGCGCCAGCAGTATTGAACGGAACTCTGGGGCCAACGGCCTGACTTTC	CASSIERNSGANGLTF
15	TRBV2	NA	TRBJ1-5	NA	TGTGCCAGCAGTGGCGGGACGTTGACAAATCAGCCCCAGCATTTT	CASSGGTLTNQPQHF
16	TRBV19	TRBD1	TRBJ1-1	NA	TGTGCCAGTAGTACCGGACAGGGGGCGAGTGGGACTGAAGCTTTCTTT	CASSTGQGASGTEAFF
17	TRBV6-4	NA	TRBJ2-4	few	TGTGCCAGCAGCGATAATAAAGGACTTTTAGCCAAAAACATTCAGTACTTC	CASSDNKGLLAKNIQYF
15	TRBV27	TRBD1	TRBJ1-1	few	TGTGCCAGCAGTATAATACAGGGGGCGTCCACTGAAGCTTTCTTT	CASSIIQGASTEAFF